In this sample, the clone carrying this TCR beta chain is medium-sized (0.01 to 0.1%). Its antigen is unknown. This specimen belongs to a study of cytomegalovirus exposure and HLA in healthy donors. Study conclusions and caveats: CMV antigen specificity was confirmed in vitro for three CMV-associated chains. Only CMV serostatus was available as immune exposure information. In a later analysis, at a false discovery rate of 0.05, under 20,000 TCR beta sequences were associated with HLA alleles.

The PCR had 60 Vbeta and 13 Jbeta primers. Using immunoSEQ multiplex PCR, the repertoire was profiled, and TCRdb retains in-frame clones only, with some absent. The repertoire consists of some 130,000 clones, with around 75% occurring once and the leading ten covering roughly 3.1%. The germline CDR1 and CDR2 sequences are SNHLY and FYNNEI. The CDR3 loop spans 12 amino acids. V was shortened by 3 bases and J by 6 bases, with 6 bases between the two germline ends. The rearrangement joins TRBV2 to TRBJ2-1; no clear D. The sequence was collected from a young man in good health and CMV-seronegative. Sequencing input: PBMCs. CDR3 in amino acids: CASSDSLNEQFF. The CDR3 DNA reads as TGTGCCAGCAGTGACTCACTCAATGAGCAGTTCTTC.